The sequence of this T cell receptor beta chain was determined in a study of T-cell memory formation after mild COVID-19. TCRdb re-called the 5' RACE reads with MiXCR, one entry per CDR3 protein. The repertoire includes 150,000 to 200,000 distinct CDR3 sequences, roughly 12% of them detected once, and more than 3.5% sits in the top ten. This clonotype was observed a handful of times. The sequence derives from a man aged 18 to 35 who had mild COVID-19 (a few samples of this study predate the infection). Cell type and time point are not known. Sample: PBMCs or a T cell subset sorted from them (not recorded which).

The chain's CDR3 is CASSPLAGKRRENTEAFF. DNA for the CDR3: TGTGCCAGCTCACCACTGGCAGGGAAGAGGAGGGAGAACACTGAAGCTTTCTTT. The chain carries TRBV18 and TRBJ1-1, with D maybe TRBD1 (5 bases). The CDR3 is 18 amino acids. CDR1 is KGHSH, CDR2 LQKENI, per germline. V was shortened by 1 base and J by 1 base, with 19 bases between the two germline ends.